What follows are 10 T cell receptor beta chains derived from one specimen sequenced in a study of blood T cell repertoires in COVID-19. Method: immunoSEQ multiplex PCR; TCRdb's copy keeps in-frame clones and lacks some. Of a few hundred thousand clones in the sample, 80% to 85% were seen once. Input material: peripheral blood. The receptors come from a woman aged 40 to 50 who had recovered from COVID-19.

The gene calls are TRBV6-4 and TRBJ2-7; TRBD1 might be the D (6 bases). The V gene lost 9 bases and the J gene lost 0 bases, with 15 bases spanning the gap. This CDR3 has 14 residues. Germline CDR1 MRHNA, CDR2 SNTAGT. The CDR3 bases are TGTGCCAGTTTAATGGACAGCGACTCCTACGAGCAGTACTTC. Residues: CASLMDSDSYEQYF.

The genes are TRBV5-6 and TRBJ2-3, with D possibly being TRBD2 (6 bases). Per germline, CDR1 SGHDT and CDR2 YYEEEE. Trimming stripped 0 bases from V and 0 bases from J, with 14 bases between. CDR3 length: 17 amino acids. The CDR3 loop reads CASSLVYSGESTDTQYF. CDR3 nucleotide sequence: TGTGCCAGCAGCTTGGTGTACTCGGGGGAGAGCACAGATACGCAGTATTTT.

This clone was recorded only once. The rearrangement links TRBV30 to TRBJ2-1; 7 bases line up with TRBD1. Germline CDR1 reads GTSNPN; CDR2 reads SVGIG (reference sequence). Trimming at V came to 3 bases and at J to 9 bases, leaving 2 bases not matched to a gene. This CDR3 is 11 amino acids long. CDR3 residues: CAWSPGGEQFF. Written as DNA, the CDR3 is TGTGCCTGGAGCCCAGGGGGTGAGCAGTTCTTC.

This clone was recorded many times. The V and J genes are TRBV3-1 (or the pseudogene TRBV3-2) and TRBJ1-6; the D is unclear. The length of the CDR3 is 15 residues. Trimming cost V 0 bases and J 3 bases, with 6 bases left between them. CDR1 and CDR2 from the germline V gene are LGHDT and YNNKEL (reference sequence). The CDR3 region is CASSQDRFYNSPLHF. DNA for the CDR3: TGTGCCAGCAGCCAAGACAGGTTCTATAATTCACCCCTCCACTTT.

The chain carries TRBV5-1 and TRBJ2-7; TRBD1 matches 7 bases. Germline V gene sequence: CDR1 SGHRS, CDR2 YFSETQ. The CDR3 runs 15 residues. After removal of 4 bases from V and 3 bases from J, the junction contained 10 bases not matched to a gene. The CDR3 bases are TGCGCCAGCAGCCCCATGACCGGGACAGACTACGAGCAGTACTTC. Residues: CASSPMTGTDYEQYF.

A single count supports this clone. The chain has TRBV5-4 and TRBJ1-2, with D maybe TRBD1 (6 bases). V was pared by 0 bases and J by 1 base, with 13 bases between. Germline CDR1 and CDR2: SGHNT and YYREEE (reference sequence). The CDR3 consists of 16 residues. The CDR3 nucleotides read TGTGCCAGCAGCTTGGTGAACAGGGCTAGTAACTATGGCTACACCTTC. Translation: CASSLVNRASNYGYTF.

The rearrangement links TRBV13 to TRBJ1-1, with D possibly TRBD1 on 6 matching bases. This CDR3 region has 14 residues. Trimming left V 5 bases short and J 8 bases short, with 18 bases between. Germline loops: CDR1 PRHDT, CDR2 FYEKMQ (reference sequence). DNA of the CDR3: TGTGCCAGCAGCCGCAGGGGAGTTCGTGCGGAAGCTTTCTTT. Its translation: CASSRRGVRAEAFF.

The chain carries TRBV6-5 and TRBJ1-4, with D tentatively TRBD1 (6 bases). The germline CDR1 and CDR2 sequences are MNHEY and SVGAGI. This CDR3 has 13 amino acids. V lost 5 bases to trimming and J lost 8 bases, with 12 bases between them. CDR3: CASSTQGNEKLFF. The CDR3 nucleotides are TGTGCCAGCAGTACTCAGGGGAACGAAAAACTGTTTTTT.

The rearrangement joins TRBV19 to TRBJ1-1; TRBD1 agrees at 9 bases. Per the germline V gene, CDR1 is LNHDA and CDR2 is SQIVND (reference sequence). The CDR3 is 15 amino acids. V lost 5 bases, J lost 4 bases, and 8 bases stayed unmatched. The CDR3: CASSVFGQGRTEAFF. In DNA form, the CDR3 reads TGTGCCAGTAGTGTATTCGGACAGGGGCGCACTGAAGCTTTCTTT.

The J gene is TRBJ2-3, the V gene TRBV7-9; maybe TRBD1 (5 bases). The CDR3 is made up of 15 amino acids. Germline CDR1 reads SEHNR; CDR2 reads FQNEAQ (reference sequence). V dropped 7 bases and J dropped 2 bases, with 16 bases sitting between them. The CDR3 DNA is TGTGCCAGCAACACGGTAGGGGTCTACACAGATACGCAGTATTTT. Protein sequence: CASNTVGVYTDTQYF.